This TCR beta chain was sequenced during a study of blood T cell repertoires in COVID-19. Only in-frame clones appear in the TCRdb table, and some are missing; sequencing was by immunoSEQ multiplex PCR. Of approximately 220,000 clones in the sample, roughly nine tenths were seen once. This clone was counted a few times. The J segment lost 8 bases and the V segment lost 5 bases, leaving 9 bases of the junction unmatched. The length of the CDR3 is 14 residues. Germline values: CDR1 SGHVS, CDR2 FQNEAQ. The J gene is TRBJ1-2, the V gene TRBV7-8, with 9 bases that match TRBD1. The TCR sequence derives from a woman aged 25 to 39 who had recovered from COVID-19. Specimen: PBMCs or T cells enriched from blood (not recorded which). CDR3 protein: CASSRAGQGDGYTF. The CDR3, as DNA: TGTGCCAGCAGCCGGGCGGGACAGGGAGACGGCTACACCTTC.